The 24 T cell receptor beta chains given below trace back to one sample, sequenced in a study of blood T cells in healthy people across ages. For the second PCR, which ran for about 7 to 11 cycles, a sample-barcoded 5' primer and a J-beta primer mix were used. MiXCR was run by TCRdb on the 5' RACE reads, yielding one entry per CDR3 protein. The sample has about 1.1 million distinct CDR3 sequences, about two fifths seen once. What was sequenced was blood. The source of these receptors is a man aged 18 to 30 in good health.

This clonotype was counted at least ten times. The chain is built from TRBV6-2 or TRBV6-3 and TRBJ2-7; D uncertain. This CDR3 has 14 amino acids. Germline CDR1 and CDR2: MNHEY and SVGEGT. Between the trimmed V and J ends, which lost 0 bases and 5 bases, there was a span of 11 bases. CDR3 protein: CASSYSTPGNEQYF. The CDR3 nucleotides read TGTGCCAGCAGTTACTCCACTCCGGGCAACGAGCAGTACTTC.

V and J are TRBV9 and TRBJ1-2; possible D gene TRBD1, 6 bases. This CDR3 has 16 residues. From germline, CDR1 is SGDLS and CDR2 YYNGEE. V was pared by 0 bases and J by 0 bases, with 12 bases between. The CDR3 bases are TGTGCCAGCAGCGTAGGAGGGGGGCCCTCTAACTATGGCTACACCTTC. As protein: CASSVGGGPSNYGYTF. Based on the CDR3 plus reference TRBV9 and TRBJ1-2, the full variable domain is DSGVTQTPKHLITATGQRVTLRCSPRSGDLSVYWYQQSLDQGLQFLIQYYNGEERAKGNILERFSAQQFPDLHSELNLSSLELGDSALYFCASSVGGGPSNYGYTFGSGTRLTVV.

The chain links TRBV7-2 to TRBJ1-2, with unresolved D. This CDR3 is 14 amino acids long. V gave up 3 bases and J gave up 4 bases, with 12 bases separating them. Germline V gene lookup returns CDR1 SGHTA and CDR2 FQGNSA. The CDR3 here is CASSFGQSIYGYTF. The CDR3 region has the DNA TGTGCCAGCAGCTTCGGCCAGTCCATCTATGGCTACACCTTC.

This clonotype was seen repeatedly, ten times or more. J is TRBJ1-2 and V is TRBV7-2; 7 bases are a match to TRBD1. This CDR3 comprises 13 residues. The germline V gene encodes CDR1 SGHTA and CDR2 FQGNSA. Unmatched junction bases numbered 3, after V lost 5 bases and J lost 3 bases. CDR3 sequence reads: CASSPGTDYGYTF. CDR3 coding DNA: TGTGCCAGCAGCCCCGGGACAGACTATGGCTACACCTTC.

This clonotype was counted a few times. The chain has TRBV3-1 and TRBJ2-4, with 8 bases fitting TRBD1. V lost 4 bases to trimming and J lost 0 bases; unmatched junction nucleotides: 11. The CDR3 extends over 18 amino acids. The germline CDR1 and CDR2 sequences are LGHDT and YNNKEL (reference sequence). This CDR3 is CASSPINGQGLAKNIQYF. CDR3 coding DNA: TGTGCCAGCAGCCCCATAAACGGACAGGGATTAGCCAAAAACATTCAGTACTTC.

This chain links TRBV20-1 with TRBJ2-4; D may be TRBD2 (6 bases). The CDR3 consists of 15 residues. Germline assignment: CDR1 DFQATT and CDR2 SNEGSKA (reference sequence). Trimming pared 3 bases from V and 0 bases from J, leaving 12 bases between. The CDR3 region has the DNA TGCAGTGCTAGTTCCGGCGGGGTAGCCAAAAACATTCAGTACTTC. Protein: CSASSGGVAKNIQYF.

This CDR3 reads CSAVPLRENTEAFF. Here the CDR3 DNA reads TGCAGTGCTGTCCCTCTTCGGGAAAACACTGAAGCTTTCTTT. The chain joins TRBV20-1 to TRBJ1-1; D is uncertain. Germline V gene sequence: CDR1 DFQATT, CDR2 SNEGSKA (reference sequence). Trimming left V 5 bases short and J 2 bases short, with 15 bases between. The CDR3 is made up of 14 amino acids.

This clonotype was observed many times. The chain employs TRBV29-1 and TRBJ2-4; possibly TRBD1 for D (5 bases). The germline V gene has CDR1 SQVTM and CDR2 ANQGSEA. V dropped 4 bases and J dropped 0 bases, with 10 bases sitting between them. The CDR3 length is 14 residues. CDR3 in DNA: TGCAGCGTTGGGACACTTCTAGCCAAAAACATTCAGTACTTC. Translation gives CSVGTLLAKNIQYF.

Remarks on this clonotype: At one boundary the junction diverges from the germline segment, which might be a read error. The chain has TRBV29-1 and TRBJ2-4, with TRBD1 as a possible D gene (5 bases). CDR1 is SQVTM, CDR2 ANQGSEA, per germline. The CDR3 runs 14 residues. The chain's CDR3 is CSARARLAKNSQYF. As DNA, the CDR3 is TGCAGCGCCAGGGCACGGTTAGCCAAAAACAGTCAGTACTTC.

There are a few counts of this clonotype. The rearrangement joins TRBV28 to TRBJ2-3; 10 bases are a match to TRBD2. Germline values: CDR1 MDHEN, CDR2 SYDVKM. The CDR3 contains 15 residues. Unmatched junction bases numbered 6, after V lost 4 bases and J lost 5 bases. The CDR3: CASSSGLAKGDTQYF. CDR3 sequence (DNA): TGTGCCAGCAGTTCGGGACTAGCGAAGGGAGATACGCAGTATTTT. The variable domain in full, completed from reference TRBV28 and TRBJ2-3, reads DVKVTQSSRYLVKRTGEKVFLECVQDMDHENMFWYRQDPGLGLRLIYFSYDVKMKEKGDIPEGYSVSREKKERFSLILESASTNQTSMYLCASSSGLAKGDTQYFGPGTRLTVL.

This clonotype was found a few times. V is TRBV7-9 and J is TRBJ2-3; D might be TRBD1 (5 bases). The CDR3 sequence is 14 residues long. V was shortened by 8 bases and J by 11 bases, with 23 bases between the two germline ends. Germline assignment: CDR1 SEHNR and CDR2 FQNEAQ (reference sequence). CDR3 nucleotides: TGTGCCAGCCGCCTGGATGGGGCTACGGTGATGCAGTATTTT. It translates to CASRLDGATVMQYF. The full variable domain, in which reference TRBV7-9 and TRBJ2-3 provide the parts outside the CDR3, is DTGVSQNPRHKITKRGQNVTFRCDPISEHNRLYWYRQTLGQGPEFLTYFQNEAQLEKSRLLSDRFSAERPKGSFSTLEIQRTEQGDSAMYLCASRLDGATVMQYFGPGTRLTVL.

The rearrangement joins TRBV11-2 to TRBJ2-1; D is perhaps TRBD1 (5 bases). V lost 5 bases and J 10 bases, leaving 15 bases between the germline ends. Germline V gene data show CDR1 as SGHAT and CDR2 as FQNNGV. The CDR3 extends over 13 amino acids. The CDR3 sequence: CASSPIGVLEQFF. The DNA of the CDR3 is TGTGCCAGCAGCCCGATAGGGGTTTTAGAGCAGTTCTTC.

The chain is built from TRBV6-1 and TRBJ1-1, with TRBD1 matching over 8 bases. The CDR3 extends over 17 amino acids. Germline assignment: CDR1 MNHNS and CDR2 SASEGT. The V and J ends lost 7 bases and 0 bases, in that order; junction bases with no gene match: 13. CDR3 nucleotides: TGTGCCAGCACCAGTGAGGAGACAGGGGCCATGAACACTGAAGCTTTCTTT. As protein: CASTSEETGAMNTEAFF.

This clonotype has more than one count but fewer than ten. The rearrangement uses TRBV20-1 and TRBJ2-3, with a weak D call TRBD2 (5 bases). The ends were cut back, 4 bases at V and 4 bases at J, with 18 bases in the middle. Germline V CDR1 and CDR2: DFQATT, SNEGSKA (reference sequence). The CDR3 covers 15 residues. The CDR3 loop is CSAKESLLEADTQYF. The CDR3 nucleotides read TGCAGTGCTAAGGAGAGTTTGCTGGAGGCAGATACGCAGTATTTT.

The CDR3, as DNA: TGTGCCAGCAGCTTTTGGGGACGAAACTATGGCTACACCTTC. Residues: CASSFWGRNYGYTF. This chain links TRBV12-1 with TRBJ1-2; whether TRBD1, the table's D call, matches the DNA was not checked. TRBV12-1 is an annotated pseudogene. CDR3 length equals 14 residues.

A remark on this clonotype: The junction departs from the called germline gene at one end, perhaps through a read error. CDR3 nucleotides: TGTGCCAGCAGCTTAGGACAGAACACTGTAGCTTTCTTT. Protein sequence: CASSLGQNTVAFF. The gene calls are TRBV7-2 and TRBJ1-1; a possible D gene is TRBD1 (5 bases). CDR3 length: 13 residues. Germline V lookup: CDR1 SGHTA, CDR2 FQGNSA.

In its sample, this clonotype was seen a few times. The chain carries TRBV27 and TRBJ2-1, with TRBD2 identical over 10 bases. The V gene end was trimmed by 6 bases and the J gene end by 7 bases; junction bases not matched to a gene: 6. CDR1 is MNHEY, CDR2 SMNVEV, per germline (reference sequence). The CDR3 consists of 14 residues. The CDR3 nucleotides are TGTGCCAGCAGACACAGCGGGGGGGCTAATGAGCAGTTCTTC. This encodes CASRHSGGANEQFF.

A remark on this clonotype: An end of the junction does not agree with germline; a read error may underlie this. The V call is TRBV9, the J call TRBJ2-3, with D possibly TRBD2 on 5 matching bases. The CDR3 is 15 residues long. Germline V gene data show CDR1 as SGDLS and CDR2 as YYNGEE. The DNA of the CDR3 is TGTGCCAGCAGCGTAGAGCCGGGGTACACAGCTACGCAGTATTTT. Translation gives CASSVEPGYTATQYF.

V and J are TRBV6-6 and TRBJ1-4; TRBD1 is a possible D gene (6 bases). Deletions cut 3 bases from V and 8 bases from J, with 16 bases between. This CDR3 has 15 amino acids. In germline, CDR1 is MNHNY, CDR2 SVGAGI (reference sequence). The CDR3: CASSYGQPQGEKLFF. The CDR3 DNA sequence: TGTGCCAGCAGTTATGGCCAACCCCAGGGGGAAAAACTGTTTTTT.

The chain carries TRBV12-3 or TRBV12-4 and TRBJ1-3, with unresolved D. This CDR3 is 16 amino acids long. Trimming took off 5 bases at V and 0 bases at J, with 14 bases between the two ends. CDR3 sequence (DNA): TGTGCCAGCAGTCTCGGTGTTACAATCTCTGGAAACACCATATATTTT. Its protein is CASSLGVTISGNTIYF.

The rearrangement links TRBV16 to TRBJ2-1; D unresolved. The CDR3 consists of 13 residues. Germline CDR1 KGHSY, CDR2 FQNENV. V was clipped by 0 bases and J by 7 bases, with 7 bases between them. The CDR3 nucleotides are TGTGCCAGCAGCCAATCATCTAGTAATGAGCAGTTCTTC. Translating it yields CASSQSSSNEQFF.

There are a few counts of this clonotype. This CDR3 reads CASSFKGGQLTDTQYF. CDR3 sequence (DNA): TGTGCCAGCAGCTTTAAAGGGGGGCAGTTAACAGATACGCAGTATTTT. The chain combines TRBV5-4 with TRBJ2-3; the D call may be TRBD1 or TRBD2 (6 bases each). The CDR3 is 16 amino acids. Germline V gene data show CDR1 as SGHNT and CDR2 as YYREEE (reference sequence). The V end was cut by 2 bases, the J end by 3 bases, with 16 bases between.

Ten or more counts support this clonotype. The chain joins TRBV20-1 to TRBJ2-4; D is unresolved. The CDR3 has 13 residues. Germline V gives CDR1 DFQATT, CDR2 SNEGSKA (reference sequence). V was clipped by 0 bases and J by 1 base, with 4 bases between them. The CDR3 DNA reads TGCAGTGCTAGAGAGAGGGCCAAAAACATTCAGTACTTC. Amino acids: CSARERAKNIQYF.

V gene TRBV27 combines with J gene TRBJ1-2; D call uncertain. This CDR3 has 15 amino acids. The V end was cut by 5 bases, the J end by 1 base, with 14 bases between. Germline V CDR1 and CDR2: MNHEY, SMNVEV (reference sequence). The CDR3 DNA is TGTGCCAGCAGTCGTGATAACTGGGGTAACTATGGCTACACCTTC. It yields the protein CASSRDNWGNYGYTF.